This T cell receptor beta chain is from a study of cytotoxic CD8 clonotypes in ibrutinib-treated CLL. At the level of the study: Approximately ten relapsed/refractory, about 14 treatment-naive; fewer than 18 IGHV unmutated. Once patients had received a median 12 months of treatment, range 6 to 36, response samples were obtained.

The CDR3 extends over 14 amino acids. Germline V CDR1 and CDR2: MNHNY, SVGAGI (reference sequence). V lost 5 bases to trimming and J lost 2 bases; unmatched junction nucleotides: 2. With respect to this clone: Its antigen remains unidentified.

Target depth was 1 in 200,000 to 1 in 1 million T cells, about 10x per clonotype. The table came from immunoSEQ multiplex PCR; TCRdb's copy has only in-frame clones and leaves some out. The table shows about 35,000 clones, with 71% occurring only once. Study observations and caveats: At baseline, clonality was higher than in age-matched healthy donors and correlated with CD8+ counts.

The rearrangement uses TRBV6-6 and TRBJ1-2; the match to TRBD1 covers 10 bases. The sequences come from PBMCs, collected at disease progression, from a patient treated with ibrutinib. This receptor was obtained from a human donor with chronic lymphocytic leukemia. The CDR3 region has the DNA TGTGCCAGCAGTCGACAGGGGGCAAACTATGGCTACACCTTC. Protein product: CASSRQGANYGYTF.